This record concerns one TCR beta chain sequence. The antigen remains undetermined. The sample belongs to a study of T-cell reconstitution after alpha-beta-depleted transplantation in children. The study's findings and limits: Alpha-beta T cells present about two months after transplant were reported to originate from several hundred expanded graft clones.

Preparation of the TCRbeta library involved a method that used unique molecular identifiers. TCRdb re-called the PCR reads with MiXCR, one entry per CDR3 protein. Among under 250,000 distinct CDR3 sequences listed, about 7% were seen once. The CDR3 runs 17 residues. The germline CDR1 and CDR2 sequences are SGHTA and FQGNSA. V lost 4 bases and J lost 1; bases outside the gene matches: 11. The V call is TRBV7-2, the J call TRBJ2-5; TRBD2 agrees at 8 bases. The starting material was PBMCs, obtained before TCRalphabeta/CD19-depleted stem cell transplant. The sequence was collected from a boy between 2 and 10 years old with acute lymphoblastic leukemia, due to receive a stem cell transplant. CDR3 amino acids: CASSSYPTSGFQETQYF. In nucleotides, the CDR3 is TGTGCCAGCAGCTCATACCCCACTAGCGGATTCCAAGAGACCCAGTACTTC.